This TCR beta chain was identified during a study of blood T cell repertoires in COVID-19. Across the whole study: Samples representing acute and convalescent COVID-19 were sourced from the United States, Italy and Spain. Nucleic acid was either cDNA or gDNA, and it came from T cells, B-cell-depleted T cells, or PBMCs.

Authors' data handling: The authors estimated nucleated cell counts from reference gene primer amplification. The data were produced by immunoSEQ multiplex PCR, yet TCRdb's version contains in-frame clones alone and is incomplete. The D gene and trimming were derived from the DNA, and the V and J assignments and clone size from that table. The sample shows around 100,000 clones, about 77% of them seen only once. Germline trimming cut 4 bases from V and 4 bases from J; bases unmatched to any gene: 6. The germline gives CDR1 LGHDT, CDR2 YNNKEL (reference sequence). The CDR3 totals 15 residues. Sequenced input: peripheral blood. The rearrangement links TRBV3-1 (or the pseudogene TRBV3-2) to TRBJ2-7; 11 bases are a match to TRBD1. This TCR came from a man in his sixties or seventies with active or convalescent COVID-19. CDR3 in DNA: TGTGCCAGCAGCCTACCGGGACAGGGGGTTTACGAGCAGTACTTC. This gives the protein CASSLPGQGVYEQYF.